Sequencing of this TCR beta chain was carried out in a study of blood T cell repertoires in COVID-19. Here immunoSEQ multiplex PCR was the method, and the copy in TCRdb shows in-frame clones only, minus some. In the table there are around 260,000 clones, 70% to 85% of which are singletons. Germline-derived CDR1 and CDR2 are SGHAT and FQNNGV. The CDR3 runs 14 residues. V was trimmed by 3 bases and J by 4 bases, leaving 12 bases between them. This clonotype originated in a human donor with COVID-19, enrolled during active disease. The donor label of this sample is uncertain. The V and J genes are TRBV11-2 and TRBJ1-2; D possibly corresponds to TRBD1 (5 bases). Sequenced: peripheral blood. The DNA of the CDR3 is TGTGCCAGCAGCTTCCGTGCAGGGTCCTATGGCTACACCTTC. Its translation is CASSFRAGSYGYTF. Filled out from reference TRBV11-2 and TRBJ1-2, the complete variable domain reads EAGVAQSPRYKIIEKRQSVAFWCNPISGHATLYWYQQILGQGPKLLIQFQNNGVVDDSQLPKDRFSAERLKGVDSTLKIQPAKLEDSAVYLCASSFRAGSYGYTFGSGTRLTVV.